One sample yielded the 20 T cell receptor beta chains listed below, sequenced in a study of beta chain features in type 1 diabetes. What was sequenced were expressed TCRB transcripts, since all of the isolated RNA had been reverse transcribed. Clones were read by immunoSEQ multiplex PCR, and TCRdb kept only the in-frame ones, dropping some. The repertoire holds some 150,000 clones, with around 10% as singletons. The material sequenced was central memory CD4+ T cells from blood. These TCRs come from a man aged 18 to 29 in good health.

This clone has only one observation. The CDR3 DNA sequence: TGTGCCAGCAGCGTAGCTGGCAGGTCTTGGGCCGGGGAGCTGTTTTTT. Encoded protein: CASSVAGRSWAGELFF. The genes are TRBV9 and TRBJ2-2; D unclear. Germline values: CDR1 SGDLS, CDR2 YYNGEE. Trimming shortened V by 0 bases and J by 6 bases, and 15 bases separated the two germline ends. The CDR3 spans 16 residues.

This clone was seen only a few times. The V gene is TRBV5-4, the J gene TRBJ2-7; D unresolved. Germline loops: CDR1 SGHNT, CDR2 YYREEE (reference sequence). There are 14 residues in the CDR3. Trimming removed 4 bases at V and 4 bases at J, with 15 bases between. CDR3 DNA sequence: TGTGCCAGCAGCCCACCGGCAGGCCGGTACGAGCAGTACTTC. Translation gives CASSPPAGRYEQYF.

This clone was counted between two and nine times. The chain uses TRBV30 and TRBJ1-4; D unclear. Trimming shortened V by 5 bases and J by 8 bases, and 15 bases separated the two germline ends. The CDR3 runs 13 residues. Germline V CDR1 and CDR2: GTSNPN, SVGIG (reference sequence). This CDR3 is CAWQNRVWEKLFF. Written as DNA, the CDR3 is TGTGCCTGGCAGAACCGGGTTTGGGAAAAACTGTTTTTT.

There are a few counts of this clone. The CDR3 sequence is CASSLEGRNTEAFF. CDR3 DNA sequence: TGTGCCAGCAGCTTAGAGGGGAGAAACACTGAAGCTTTCTTT. The chain employs TRBV7-2 and TRBJ1-1; a weak D match, TRBD1 (5 bases). V gave up 1 base and J gave up 2 bases, with 8 bases separating them. This CDR3 contains 14 residues. Per germline, CDR1 SGHTA and CDR2 FQGNSA.

This clone was observed at least ten times. This rearrangement joins TRBV5-6 to TRBJ2-3; 9 nucleotides agree with TRBD1. The germline gives CDR1 SGHDT, CDR2 YYEEEE. V lost 1 base and J lost 2; bases outside the gene matches: 2. The CDR3 has 15 amino acids. The CDR3 loop reads CASSLKQGATDTQYF. The CDR3 DNA is TGTGCCAGCAGCTTGAAACAGGGGGCCACAGATACGCAGTATTTT.

This clone appeared a few times. This chain joins TRBV7-9 and TRBJ2-1, with TRBD2 matching over 12 bases. This CDR3 region has 15 residues. The germline gives CDR1 SEHNR, CDR2 FQNEAQ (reference sequence). V dropped 4 bases and J dropped 7; count of bases not matched to a gene: 5. DNA of the CDR3: TGTGCCAGCAGCTCGCTAGCGGGAGGGCCGAATGAGCAGTTCTTC. Residues: CASSSLAGGPNEQFF.

This clone was counted only a few times. The chain carries TRBV5-4 and TRBJ2-3; 10 positions match TRBD1. The CDR3 length is 17 residues. Germline V gene data show CDR1 as SGHNT and CDR2 as YYREEE (reference sequence). V was pared by 1 base and J by 6 bases, with 11 bases of the junction left unmatched. The chain's CDR3 is CASSLLGQGPRLDTQYF. DNA of the CDR3: TGTGCCAGCAGCTTGCTGGGACAGGGGCCTCGTTTGGATACGCAGTATTTT.

In nucleotides, the CDR3 is TGTGCCAGCAGTATTGACGTCAACTATAATTCACCCCTCCACTTT. Its translation is CASSIDVNYNSPLHF. The V call is TRBV28, the J call TRBJ1-6; no definite D call. Trimming stripped 5 bases from V and 3 bases from J, with 11 bases between. The germline gives CDR1 MDHEN, CDR2 SYDVKM. This CDR3 is built from 15 residues.

This chain joins TRBV9 and TRBJ2-3; no clear D gene. This CDR3 region has 11 residues. Trimming shortened V by 7 bases and J by 6 bases, and 9 bases separated the two germline ends. Germline V CDR1 and CDR2: SGDLS, YYNGEE. The DNA for the CDR3 is TGTGCCAGCGGATTCAGCGATACGCAGTATTTT. This encodes CASGFSDTQYF. Full variable domain (missing parts from reference TRBV9 and TRBJ2-3): DSGVTQTPKHLITATGQRVTLRCSPRSGDLSVYWYQQSLDQGLQFLIQYYNGEERAKGNILERFSAQQFPDLHSELNLSSLELGDSALYFCASGFSDTQYFGPGTRLTVL.

This clone has a handful of counts. This chain joins TRBV7-9 and TRBJ2-3; tentative D call: TRBD2 (6 bases). CDR3 size: 15 residues. In germline, CDR1 is SEHNR, CDR2 FQNEAQ (reference sequence). V dropped 5 bases and J dropped 4 bases, with 16 bases sitting between them. This CDR3 reads CASSPNGRLADTQYF. The CDR3 DNA is TGTGCCAGCAGCCCTAATGGGAGGCTGGCAGATACGCAGTATTTT.

This chain links TRBV28 with TRBJ1-5, with 9 bases matching TRBD1. The germline V gene encodes CDR1 MDHEN and CDR2 SYDVKM. V trimming: 6 bases; J trimming: 2 bases; junction bases outside the gene matches: 11. This CDR3 comprises 17 residues. CDR3: CASRPRFGQGRNQPQHF. In DNA form, the CDR3 reads TGTGCCAGCAGACCTCGCTTCGGACAGGGGCGCAATCAGCCCCAGCATTTT.

The sample holds a few counts of this clone. The CDR3 is CASRVNPGSYNEQFF. The CDR3 DNA reads TGTGCCAGCAGGGTTAACCCTGGCTCCTACAATGAGCAGTTCTTC. The rearrangement uses TRBV6-5 and TRBJ2-1; no definite D call. The V and J ends lost 6 bases and 0 bases respectively, with 12 bases between them. The CDR3 is 15 amino acids. The germline V gene has CDR1 MNHEY and CDR2 SVGAGI.

This rearrangement joins TRBV30 to TRBJ1-5; perhaps TRBD1 as D (6 bases). From germline, CDR1 is GTSNPN and CDR2 SVGIG (reference sequence). Trimming removed 3 bases at V and 6 bases at J, with 12 bases between. The CDR3 runs 13 residues. The CDR3 region is CAWRETGSQPQHF. In nucleotides, the CDR3 is TGTGCCTGGAGGGAAACAGGGTCTCAGCCCCAGCATTTT.

The V and J genes are TRBV5-6 and TRBJ2-5; D assignment may be TRBD1 or TRBD2 (5 bases each). Germline-derived CDR1 and CDR2 are SGHDT and YYEEEE. The CDR3 covers 16 residues. V shed 3 bases and J shed 4 bases, with 19 bases lying between them. The DNA for the CDR3 is TGTGCCAGCAGCTGGAACGGGGACCTTAGAGTAGAGACCCAGTACTTC. Protein sequence: CASSWNGDLRVETQYF.

V is TRBV10-2 and J is TRBJ2-7, with TRBD1 identical over 11 bases. Germline V CDR1 and CDR2: WSHSY, SAAADI. The CDR3 sequence is 14 residues long. Losses at the gene ends were 6 bases for V and 5 bases for J; bases not matched to a gene: 6. This CDR3 reads CASSGTGGSHEQYF. The CDR3 nucleotides are TGCGCCAGCAGCGGGACAGGGGGGTCCCACGAGCAGTACTTC.

This clone was found a few times. This sequence joins TRBV9 and TRBJ2-5; D not resolved. Germline lookup yields CDR1 SGDLS and CDR2 YYNGEE. The V gene lost 3 bases and the J gene lost 2 bases, with 8 bases spanning the gap. CDR3 size: 13 residues. As DNA, the CDR3 is TGTGCCAGCAGCGCCGGGTTACAAGAGACCCAGTACTTC. Residues: CASSAGLQETQYF. Drawing the rest from reference TRBV9 and TRBJ2-5, the complete variable domain is DSGVTQTPKHLITATGQRVTLRCSPRSGDLSVYWYQQSLDQGLQFLIQYYNGEERAKGNILERFSAQQFPDLHSELNLSSLELGDSALYFCASSAGLQETQYFGPGTRLLVL.

This clone was recorded a few times. The sample has other DNA sequences that encode this CDR3 too. V and J are TRBV15 and TRBJ2-3; D gene uncertain. The CDR3 runs 12 residues. The germline V gene encodes CDR1 LNHNV and CDR2 YYDKDF (reference sequence). V was cut by 2 bases and J by 1 base, with 1 base left in between. The CDR3 nucleotides read TGTGCCACCAGCAGACGCACAGATACGCAGTATTTT. Encoded protein: CATSRRTDTQYF.

This clone has a handful of counts. The chain has TRBV18 and TRBJ2-1; the match to TRBD2 covers 11 bases. Germline V gene lookup returns CDR1 KGHSH and CDR2 LQKENI. Germline trimming cut 3 bases from V and 0 bases from J; bases unmatched to any gene: 4. The length of the CDR3 is 17 residues. This CDR3 reads CASSPLSGGVSYNEQFF. The CDR3 DNA sequence: TGTGCCAGCTCACCCCTTAGCGGGGGGGTCTCCTACAATGAGCAGTTCTTC. The variable domain in full, with the rest retrieved from reference TRBV18 and TRBJ2-1, is NAGVMQNPRHLVRRRGQEARLRCSPMKGHSHVYWYRQLPEEGLKFMVYLQKENIIDESGMPKERFSAEFPKEGPSILRIQQVVRGDSAAYFCASSPLSGGVSYNEQFFGPGTRLTVL.

Turning to this clone: This sample also contains other DNA sequences that code for the same CDR3. V usage is TRBV20-1 and J usage is TRBJ2-5, with D hard to call. There are 11 residues in the CDR3. Germline V gene sequence: CDR1 DFQATT, CDR2 SNEGSKA (reference sequence). The V and J ends lost 3 bases and 1 base respectively, with 3 bases between them. The CDR3 sequence is CSASGQETQYF. For the CDR3, the DNA is TGCAGTGCTAGCGGCCAAGAGACCCAGTACTTC.

A few counts support this clone. The sample has other DNA sequences that encode this CDR3 too. The rearrangement joins TRBV18 to TRBJ2-1, with D unresolved. With 3 bases removed from V and 5 bases from J, the gap between germline ends came to 8 bases. Germline lookup yields CDR1 KGHSH and CDR2 LQKENI. The CDR3 loop spans 13 amino acids. The CDR3 DNA reads TGTGCCAGCTCACCGGGAAGGGACAATGAGCAGTTCTTC. It codes for CASSPGRDNEQFF. Looking up the rest from reference TRBV18 and TRBJ2-1 gives the full variable domain: NAGVMQNPRHLVRRRGQEARLRCSPMKGHSHVYWYRQLPEEGLKFMVYLQKENIIDESGMPKERFSAEFPKEGPSILRIQQVVRGDSAAYFCASSPGRDNEQFFGPGTRLTVL.